This TCR beta chain originates from a study of cytomegalovirus exposure and HLA in healthy donors. Study results and limitations: Overall, about 160 TCR beta chains were annotated as cytomegalovirus-associated.

V dropped 3 bases and J dropped 2; count of bases not matched to a gene: 5. The CDR3 contains 15 residues. The germline CDR1 and CDR2 sequences are SGHRS and YFSETQ. Comments on this clone: Its target is unknown.

The PCR ran on 60 Vbeta and 13 Jbeta primers. Sequencing used immunoSEQ multiplex PCR; TCRdb keeps in-frame clones, though not all of them. The table includes 150,000 or so clones, about 70% detected once. Sequenced input: PBMCs. This clonotype was obtained from a woman in her sixties or seventies in good health and CMV-seropositive. This chain connects TRBV5-1 to TRBJ2-1; 7 bases are shared with TRBD1. The CDR3 bases are TGCGCCAGCAGCTCCCAGGACAGGACCTACAATGAGCAGTTCTTC. Translated, it gives CASSSQDRTYNEQFF.